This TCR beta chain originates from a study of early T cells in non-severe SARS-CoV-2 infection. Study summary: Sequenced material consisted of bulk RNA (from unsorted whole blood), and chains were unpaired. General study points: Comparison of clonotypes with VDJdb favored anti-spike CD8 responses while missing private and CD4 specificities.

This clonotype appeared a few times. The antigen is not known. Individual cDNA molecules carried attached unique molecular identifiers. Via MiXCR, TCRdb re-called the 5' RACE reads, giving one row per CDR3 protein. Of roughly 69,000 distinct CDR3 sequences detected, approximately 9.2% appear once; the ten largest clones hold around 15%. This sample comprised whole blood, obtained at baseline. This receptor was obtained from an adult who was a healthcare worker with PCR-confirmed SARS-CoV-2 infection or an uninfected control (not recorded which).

The CDR3 DNA reads TGTGCCAGCAGTGTCTTCGGCGGATCCGGACCCGGCTACACCTTC. Protein sequence: CASSVFGGSGPGYTF. The chain links TRBV2 to TRBJ1-2, with D uncertain. There are 15 residues in the CDR3. Germline assignment: CDR1 SNHLY and CDR2 FYNNEI. The germline V and J ends were trimmed by 4 bases and 8 bases, with 20 bases remaining between them.